These 9 T cell receptor beta chains came from one sample sequenced in a study of T cell responses to AZD1222 COVID-19 vaccine. The protocol was immunoSEQ multiplex PCR, while the TCRdb copy is restricted to in-frame clones and leaves out a portion. Of 150,000 or so clones listed, over 80% are singletons. The source material was peripheral blood, sampled 28 days after the second AZD1222 dose. These receptor sequences come from an adult who received the AZD1222 COVID-19 vaccine.

The V call is TRBV6-1, the J call TRBJ2-5, with D perhaps TRBD1 (6 bases). Trimming removed 3 bases at V and 5 bases at J, with 13 bases between. Germline V gene lookup returns CDR1 MNHNS and CDR2 SASEGT. This CDR3 spans 14 amino acids. The CDR3 reads CASSEAGAWETQYF. The CDR3 bases are TGTGCCAGCAGTGAGGCAGGGGCTTGGGAGACCCAGTACTTC.

The V gene is TRBV12-3 or TRBV12-4, the J gene TRBJ1-1, with a tentative D call TRBD1 (5 bases). V lost 3 bases and J 5 bases, leaving 10 bases between the germline ends. The CDR3 covers 13 residues. CDR3 in DNA: TGTGCCAGCAGTTTTGGCAGGGTTACTGAAGCTTTCTTT. Residues: CASSFGRVTEAFF.

V and J are TRBV18 and TRBJ2-7; 9 bases are shared with TRBD1. The V and J ends lost 6 bases and 5 bases, in that order; junction bases with no gene match: 14. The germline V gene encodes CDR1 KGHSH and CDR2 LQKENI. This CDR3 has 16 residues. The CDR3 coding sequence is TGTGCCAGCTCTCAACAGTTGGGACAGGGTGTCCACGAGCAGTACTTC. This codes for CASSQQLGQGVHEQYF.

V is TRBV5-6 and J is TRBJ2-3, with a possible D match to TRBD2 (6 bases). Germline V CDR1 and CDR2: SGHDT, YYEEEE. The ends were cut back, 4 bases at V and 0 bases at J, with 15 bases in the middle. The CDR3 spans 16 residues. Written as DNA, the CDR3 is TGTGCCAGCAGCGGGGACCGGGGGACTAGCACAGATACGCAGTATTTT. Its translation: CASSGDRGTSTDTQYF.

The chain employs TRBV27 and TRBJ1-1; the match to TRBD1 covers 8 bases. CDR1 is MNHEY, CDR2 SMNVEV, per germline (reference sequence). CDR3 length: 14 residues. V gave up 3 bases and J gave up 0 bases; unmatched junction bases: 0. This chain's CDR3 is CASSLTGVNTEAFF. In nucleotides, the CDR3 is TGTGCCAGCAGTTTGACAGGGGTGAACACTGAAGCTTTCTTT.

In its sample, this clone was seen once. The J gene is TRBJ2-7, the V gene TRBV3-1 (or the pseudogene TRBV3-2); D not resolved. Germline CDR1 is LGHDT and CDR2 is YNNKEL (reference sequence). Trimming stripped 1 base from V and 4 bases from J, with 20 bases between. The CDR3 has 17 residues. For the CDR3, the DNA is TGTGCCAGCAGCCAAGGACTGCAGCCCCCTCCTAATTACGAGCAGTACTTC. This sequence encodes CASSQGLQPPPNYEQYF.

As DNA, the CDR3 is TGTGCCAGCCGTCCCCTTAATAGCGGGGGGTACACAGATACGCAGTATTTT. It specifies CASRPLNSGGYTDTQYF. V usage is TRBV5-4 and J usage is TRBJ2-3, with 10 positions matching TRBD2. V shed 7 bases, J shed 2 bases, and the junction held 13 bases outside the gene matches. From germline, CDR1 is SGHNT and CDR2 YYREEE (reference sequence). The CDR3 spans 17 residues.

This clone was seen once. The CDR3 coding sequence is TGTGCCAGCAGCTCGGTGAGCGGGAGAGGTCCCGGGGAGCTGTTTTTT. As protein: CASSSVSGRGPGELFF. This chain links TRBV7-9 with TRBJ2-2; 8 bases are shared with TRBD2. V shed 4 bases and J 6 bases; nucleotides not matched to a gene: 10. Germline V CDR1 and CDR2: SEHNR, FQNEAQ (reference sequence). The length of the CDR3 is 16 residues.

V gene TRBV30 combines with J gene TRBJ2-5; perhaps TRBD2 as D (6 bases). Looked up from germline, CDR1 is GTSNPN and CDR2 is SVGIG (reference sequence). This CDR3 contains 14 residues. Trimming removed 4 bases from V and 5 bases from J, with 17 bases in between. CDR3 nucleotide sequence: TGTGCCTGGACGAGGAGGGGAGTAGGGGAGACCCAGTACTTC. It is translated as CAWTRRGVGETQYF.